This T cell receptor beta chain appears in the sequencing data of a study of cytomegalovirus exposure and HLA in healthy donors. It was with 60 Vbeta and 13 Jbeta primers that the PCR ran. Sequenced by immunoSEQ multiplex PCR; TCRdb stores in-frame clones only, minus some. Of about 130,000 clones in the sample, 60% to 80% are singletons; the top ten hold over 1.2%. The CDR3 has 13 residues. V lost 5 bases to trimming and J lost 4 bases, with 11 bases between them. From germline, CDR1 is SGHTA and CDR2 FQGTGA. Sequencing was carried out using PBMCs. V and J are TRBV7-3 and TRBJ1-1, with TRBD1 as a possible D gene (6 bases). The receptor comes from a female donor in good health and CMV-seronegative. CDR3 loop: CASSATGPTEAFF. Written as DNA, the CDR3 is TGTGCCAGCAGCGCCACAGGGCCCACTGAAGCTTTCTTT.